A few counts support the clone carrying this T cell receptor (beta chain). The antigen remains unidentified. Expressed TCRB transcripts were sequenced because the entire RNA isolate underwent reverse transcription. TCRdb's table, derived via immunoSEQ multiplex PCR, lists solely in-frame clones and lacks some. The sample has 200,000 to 300,000 clones; about 11% are singletons. CDR3 length: 15 amino acids. The V segment lost 4 bases and the J segment 1 base; nucleotides outside the gene matches: 6. Germline V lookup: CDR1 ENHRY, CDR2 SYGVKD. This sample stems from a study of beta chain features in type 1 diabetes. Study-wide results and limits: Patients with type 1 diabetes showed fewer VDJ junction insertions and more deletions. Type 1 diabetes patients showed a moderate but significant shortening of TCRB CDR3s in all four CD4+ subsets.

By way of CD45RO/CCR7/CD25/CD127/CD95/CD27, the CD4+ regulatory, stem cell-like memory, central memory and naive cells were sorted. The source is a man under 40 with type 1 diabetes. Sequencing input: naive CD4+ T cells from blood. The chain uses TRBV10-3 and TRBJ2-7, with TRBD2 matching over 8 bases. CDR3 nucleotides: TGTGCCATCAGTGGGGGACTAGGCGGTTCCTACGAGCAGTACTTC. Encoded protein: CAISGGLGGSYEQYF.